The present entry profiles one T cell receptor beta chain with its context. What it recognizes is unknown. CDR3 length: 15 residues. Germline V gene lookup returns CDR1 KGHSY and CDR2 FQNENV. Trimming left V 4 bases short and J 1 base short, with 10 bases between. The entry originates in a study of T cell responses to AZD1222 COVID-19 vaccine. Only in-frame clones appear in the TCRdb table, and some are missing; sequencing was by immunoSEQ multiplex PCR. The sample includes fewer than 150,000 clones, roughly 87% of them seen just once. Overall study findings and caveats: White British donors predominated, females outnumbered males, and clonal diversity was possibly underestimated.

The material sequenced was peripheral blood, taken 28 days after the second AZD1222 dose. V gene TRBV16 combines with J gene TRBJ2-2; a possible D gene is TRBD1 (6 bases). This receptor was taken from an adult who received the AZD1222 COVID-19 vaccine. DNA for the CDR3: TGTGCCAGCAGCCGGACAGTGAAGAACACCGGGGAGCTGTTTTTT. Residues: CASSRTVKNTGELFF.